At least ten counts were recorded for the clone carrying this TCR beta chain. These data belong to a study of human T cells and chemical hapten exposure. V gave up 2 bases and J gave up 0 bases; unmatched junction bases: 2. CDR3 length: 14 residues. Germline CDR1 SGDLS, CDR2 YYNGEE. This sample's time point: healthy volunteer bleed at 2 weeks. Blood, whole and unfractionated, served as the source for total RNA extraction. TCRdb itself ran the RACE reads through MiXCR, one entry per CDR3 protein. The sample consists of 130,000 or so distinct CDR3 sequences, 8.5% to 9.5% of them appearing once. The sample taken for sequencing was whole blood. The sequence derives from a male donor in good health. Some clones in this sample may be carry-over from other donors' samples. The rearrangement uses TRBV9 and TRBJ2-7; 7 bases match TRBD2. The CDR3 DNA sequence: TGTGCCAGCAGCGTGGGGGGGAGCTCCTACGAGCAGTACTTC. It specifies CASSVGGSSYEQYF.